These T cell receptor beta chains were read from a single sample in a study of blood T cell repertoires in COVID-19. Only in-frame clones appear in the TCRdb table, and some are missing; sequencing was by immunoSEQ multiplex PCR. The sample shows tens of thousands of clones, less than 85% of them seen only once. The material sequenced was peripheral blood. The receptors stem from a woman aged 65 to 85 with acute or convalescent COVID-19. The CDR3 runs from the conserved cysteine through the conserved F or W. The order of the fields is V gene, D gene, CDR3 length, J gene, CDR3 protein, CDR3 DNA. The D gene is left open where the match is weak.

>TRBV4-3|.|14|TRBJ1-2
CASSQEGILGGYTF
TGCGCCAGCAGCCAGGAGGGAATCTTGGGAGGCTACACCTTC
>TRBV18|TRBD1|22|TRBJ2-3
CASSPFSLSGTGSPPGTDTQYF
TGTGCCAGCTCACCTTTTTCACTTTCCGGGACAGGGTCCCCTCCTGGCACAGATACGCAGTATTTT
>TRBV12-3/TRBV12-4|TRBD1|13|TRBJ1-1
CASRGRGITEAFF
TGTGCCAGCAGGGGCAGGGGGATCACTGAAGCTTTCTTT
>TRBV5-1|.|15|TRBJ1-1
CASSLVARLDTEAFF
TGCGCCAGCAGCTTGGTGGCCAGGTTGGACACTGAAGCTTTCTTT
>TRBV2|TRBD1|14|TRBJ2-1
CATNRDRVYNEQFF
TGTGCCACCAACCGGGACAGGGTGTACAATGAGCAGTTCTTC
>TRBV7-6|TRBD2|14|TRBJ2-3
CASSLTSGTDTQYF
TGTGCCAGCAGCTTAACTAGCGGCACAGATACGCAGTATTTT
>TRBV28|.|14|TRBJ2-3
CASLGGPNTDTQYF
TGTGCCAGCCTAGGGGGTCCCAACACAGATACGCAGTATTTT
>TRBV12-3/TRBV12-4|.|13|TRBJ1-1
CASSPTANTEAFF
TGTGCCAGCAGTCCGACAGCCAACACTGAAGCTTTCTTT
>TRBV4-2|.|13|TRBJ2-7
CASSQGLSYEQYF
TGTGCCAGCAGCCAAGGTCTCAGCTACGAGCAGTACTTC
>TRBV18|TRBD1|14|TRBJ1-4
CASSPKSRTGELFF
TGTGCCAGCTCACCAAAGAGCCGGACAGGGGAACTGTTTTTT